This T cell receptor (beta chain) appears in the sequencing data of a study of CD8 T cells in Susac syndrome. Reverse transcription of roughly 0.45 to 1 ug RNA used random hexamers. Via MiXCR, TCRdb re-called the immunoSEQ multiplex PCR reads, giving one row per CDR3 protein. The sample has around 190,000 distinct CDR3 sequences; approximately 96% are singletons. The V end lost 5 bases, the J end lost 15 bases, and 14 bases lay between the germline ends. CDR3 size: 12 residues. Germline V gene sequence: CDR1 MNHEY, CDR2 SMNVEV (reference sequence). Sequences were obtained from CD8+ T cells from PBMCs. The chain links TRBV27 to TRBJ1-6, with D perhaps TRBD1 (5 bases). The source is a human donor with multiple sclerosis. CDR3 bases: TGTGCCAGCAGTCCTAGGGGTTTCGGCCTCCACTTT. Translation gives CASSPRGFGLHF.